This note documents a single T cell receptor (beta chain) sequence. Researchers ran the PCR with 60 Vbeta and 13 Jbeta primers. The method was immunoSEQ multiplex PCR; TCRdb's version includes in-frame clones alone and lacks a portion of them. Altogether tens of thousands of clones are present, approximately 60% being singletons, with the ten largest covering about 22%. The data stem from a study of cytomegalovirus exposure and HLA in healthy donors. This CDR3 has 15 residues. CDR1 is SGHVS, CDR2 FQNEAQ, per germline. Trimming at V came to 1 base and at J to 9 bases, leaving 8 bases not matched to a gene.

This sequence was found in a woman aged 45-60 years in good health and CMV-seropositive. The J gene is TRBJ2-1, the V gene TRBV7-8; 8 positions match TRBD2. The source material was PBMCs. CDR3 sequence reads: CASSLDVGGGGEQFF. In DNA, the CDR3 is TGTGCCAGCAGCTTAGATGTCGGGGGGGGAGGTGAGCAGTTCTTC.